This TCR beta chain was profiled in a study of T cells in localized non-small cell lung cancer. Overall study findings and caveats: Adjacent uninvolved lung tissue had the highest T cell clonality, exceeding tumor.

The protocol was immunoSEQ multiplex PCR, while the TCRdb copy is restricted to in-frame clones and leaves out a portion. The data show about 40,000 clones, 65% to 90% seen once. The table lists this clone with a few counts. Its antigen is not known. The CDR3 covers 15 residues. Trimming took 5 bases from V and 4 from J, leaving 15 bases between them. CDR1 and CDR2 (germline): MNHNY, SVGAGI (reference sequence). The source material was peripheral blood mononuclear cells, sampled before any cancer treatment. The chain recombines TRBV6-6 with TRBJ1-5, with D unresolved. The TCR was taken from a male donor aged 60 or older with stage II lung adenocarcinoma. The DNA of the CDR3 is TGTGCCAGCAGTGTGGGTAACGAAGTAAATCAGCCCCAGCATTTT. It yields the protein CASSVGNEVNQPQHF.